A selection of T cell receptor beta chains follows, all from one sample in a study of OX40 agonist ivuxolimab in advanced cancers. The data were produced by immunoSEQ multiplex PCR, yet TCRdb's version contains in-frame clones alone and is incomplete. The sample includes 80,000 to 130,000 clones, around nine tenths of them seen just once. The sample in question was CD4+ or CD8+ T cells sorted from blood, obtained in a trial of the OX40 agonist ivuxolimab. These receptors came from an adult with an advanced solid tumor such as melanoma, head and neck, liver or kidney cancer. The CDR3 runs from the conserved cysteine through the conserved F or W. D genes are given only for firm matches. The size entry is marked missing in some rows and otherwise reads once, few, many or a size class.

J gene: TRBJ1-4
D gene: -
V gene: TRBV7-9
clone size: once
CDR3 protein: CASSLLFGTMARREKLFF
CDR3 DNA: TGTGCCAGCAGCTTATTATTCGGGACAATGGCTAGGCGAGAAAAACTGTTTTTT

J gene: TRBJ2-3
D gene: TRBD2
V gene: TRBV7-6
clone size: once
CDR3 protein: CASSLEGTSWHTQYF
CDR3 DNA: TGTGCCAGCAGCTTAGAAGGGACTAGCTGGCATACGCAGTATTTT

J gene: TRBJ2-7
D gene: -
V gene: TRBV7-8
clone size: -
CDR3 protein: CASSRTDSSYEQYF
CDR3 DNA: TGTGCCAGCAGCCGGACCGACAGCTCCTACGAGCAGTACTTC

J gene: TRBJ2-7
D gene: -
V gene: TRBV10-2
clone size: once
CDR3 protein: CASTPLTRPYEQYF
CDR3 DNA: TGCGCCAGCACCCCCCTGACTCGGCCCTACGAGCAGTACTTC

J gene: TRBJ2-5
D gene: TRBD2
V gene: TRBV7-2
clone size: -
CDR3 protein: CASSRLAVQETQYF
CDR3 DNA: TGTGCCAGCAGCCGACTAGCGGTCCAAGAGACCCAGTACTTC

J gene: TRBJ2-1
D gene: TRBD2
V gene: TRBV28
clone size: -
CDR3 protein: CASSFAGLAGSYNEQFF
CDR3 DNA: TGTGCCAGCAGTTTTGCTGGGCTAGCGGGATCCTACAATGAGCAGTTCTTC

J gene: TRBJ2-2
D gene: TRBD2
V gene: TRBV14
clone size: -
CDR3 protein: CASSLPGLAGDTGELFF
CDR3 DNA: TGTGCCAGCAGCCTCCCCGGACTAGCGGGAGACACCGGGGAGCTGTTTTTT

J gene: TRBJ2-7
D gene: -
V gene: TRBV6-6
clone size: -
CDR3 protein: CASSYTRGTSYEQYF
CDR3 DNA: TGTGCCAGCAGTTACACCCGGGGGACCTCCTACGAGCAGTACTTC

J gene: TRBJ1-1
D gene: -
V gene: TRBV7-2
clone size: -
CDR3 protein: CASSLRTSVPGSTEAFF
CDR3 DNA: TGTGCCAGCAGCTTGAGAACGTCAGTGCCAGGGAGCACTGAAGCTTTCTTT

J gene: TRBJ2-2
D gene: -
V gene: TRBV7-3
clone size: -
CDR3 protein: CASSGARGDTGELFF
CDR3 DNA: TGTGCCAGCAGCGGTGCCAGGGGGGACACCGGGGAGCTGTTTTTT

J gene: TRBJ1-2
D gene: -
V gene: TRBV6-6
clone size: -
CDR3 protein: CASSYSITGNHGYTF
CDR3 DNA: TGTGCCAGCAGTTACTCGATCACCGGGAACCATGGCTACACCTTC

J gene: TRBJ1-5
D gene: -
V gene: TRBV11-2
clone size: once
CDR3 protein: CASSLGTNSRNQPQHF
CDR3 DNA: TGTGCCAGCAGCTTAGGTACGAACAGCCGCAATCAGCCCCAGCATTTT

J gene: TRBJ2-7
D gene: TRBD2
V gene: TRBV5-1
clone size: -
CDR3 protein: CASRSGLGEQYF
CDR3 DNA: TGCGCCAGCCGTAGCGGGTTAGGAGAGCAGTACTTC

J gene: TRBJ1-1
D gene: TRBD1
V gene: TRBV5-1
clone size: -
CDR3 protein: CASSLVRGRAMNTEAFF
CDR3 DNA: TGCGCCAGCAGCTTGGTAAGGGGGCGCGCCATGAACACTGAAGCTTTCTTT

J gene: TRBJ2-2
D gene: TRBD2
V gene: TRBV4-1
clone size: -
CDR3 protein: CASTQSVTSGRWTGELFF
CDR3 DNA: TGCGCCAGCACCCAATCCGTCACTAGCGGGAGGTGGACCGGGGAGCTGTTTTTT

J gene: TRBJ2-3
D gene: TRBD2
V gene: TRBV7-8
clone size: -
CDR3 protein: CASSLKPTSGLIYTDTQYF
CDR3 DNA: TGTGCCAGCAGCTTAAAGCCGACTAGCGGACTTATATACACAGATACGCAGTATTTT

J gene: TRBJ1-1
D gene: -
V gene: TRBV6-5
clone size: few
CDR3 protein: CASEPRGSLNTEAFF
CDR3 DNA: TGTGCCAGCGAACCCAGGGGCAGCCTGAACACTGAAGCTTTCTTT

J gene: TRBJ1-3
D gene: TRBD1
V gene: TRBV27
clone size: -
CDR3 protein: CASSFTGDGNTIYF
CDR3 DNA: TGTGCCAGCAGTTTTACAGGGGATGGAAACACCATATATTTT

J gene: TRBJ2-7
D gene: TRBD1
V gene: TRBV2
clone size: -
CDR3 protein: CASSGETGNEQYF
CDR3 DNA: TGTGCCAGCAGTGGCGAGACAGGGAACGAGCAGTACTTC

J gene: TRBJ1-2
D gene: -
V gene: TRBV7-9
clone size: -
CDR3 protein: CASSLEGPKIGYTF
CDR3 DNA: TGTGCCAGCAGCTTAGAGGGCCCCAAAATTGGCTACACCTTC

J gene: TRBJ1-2
D gene: -
V gene: TRBV10-3
clone size: -
CDR3 protein: CAISLGGGYGYTF
CDR3 DNA: TGTGCCATCAGTCTGGGAGGCGGCTATGGCTACACCTTC

J gene: TRBJ1-1
D gene: -
V gene: TRBV2
clone size: -
CDR3 protein: CASSEVGRGNTEAFF
CDR3 DNA: TGTGCCAGCAGTGAAGTCGGCAGGGGGAACACTGAAGCTTTCTTT

J gene: TRBJ2-4
D gene: -
V gene: TRBV28
clone size: -
CDR3 protein: CASSLGAPGEKNIQYF
CDR3 DNA: TGTGCCAGCAGTTTGGGGGCCCCCGGGGAAAAAAACATTCAGTACTTC

J gene: TRBJ1-5
D gene: TRBD1
V gene: TRBV19
clone size: -
CDR3 protein: CASSVTGQSNQPQHF
CDR3 DNA: TGTGCCAGTAGTGTCACGGGACAGAGCAATCAGCCCCAGCATTTT

J gene: TRBJ2-3
D gene: -
V gene: TRBV11-1
clone size: -
CDR3 protein: CASSLQGNTDTQYF
CDR3 DNA: TGTGCCAGCAGCTTGCAGGGAAATACAGATACGCAGTATTTT

J gene: TRBJ2-7
D gene: -
V gene: TRBV5-1
clone size: -
CDR3 protein: CASSRDQRSSYEQYF
CDR3 DNA: TGCGCCAGCAGCCGGGACCAGAGGAGTTCCTACGAGCAGTACTTC

J gene: TRBJ2-7
D gene: -
V gene: TRBV5-1
clone size: -
CDR3 protein: CASSLVPGLAYSYEQYF
CDR3 DNA: TGCGCCAGCAGCTTGGTCCCAGGGTTAGCCTATTCCTACGAGCAGTACTTC

J gene: TRBJ2-5
D gene: -
V gene: TRBV25-1
clone size: -
CDR3 protein: CASSGGRRFGLEETQYF
CDR3 DNA: TGTGCCAGCAGTGGGGGCCGGAGGTTTGGGTTGGAAGAGACCCAGTACTTC

J gene: TRBJ2-3
D gene: -
V gene: TRBV9
clone size: once
CDR3 protein: CASSRGNTDTQYF
CDR3 DNA: TGTGCCAGCAGCCGCGGCAACACAGATACGCAGTATTTT

J gene: TRBJ2-7
D gene: TRBD2
V gene: TRBV5-3
clone size: -
CDR3 protein: CARSLENGGTSGHYEQYF
CDR3 DNA: TGTGCCAGAAGTTTGGAAAACGGCGGGACTAGCGGGCACTACGAGCAGTACTTC

J gene: TRBJ1-2
D gene: -
V gene: TRBV6-6
clone size: -
CDR3 protein: CASSYSGQGGGYTF
CDR3 DNA: TGTGCCAGCAGTTACTCTGGCCAGGGTGGAGGCTACACCTTC

J gene: TRBJ1-3
D gene: -
V gene: TRBV7-2
clone size: -
CDR3 protein: CASSSPAGNTIYF
CDR3 DNA: TGTGCCAGCAGCTCCCCCGCTGGAAACACCATATATTTT

J gene: TRBJ1-2
D gene: TRBD1
V gene: TRBV7-2
clone size: -
CDR3 protein: CASSSLNRDRGHGYTF
CDR3 DNA: TGTGCCAGCAGCTCCCTGAACCGGGACAGGGGGCACGGCTACACCTTC

J gene: TRBJ2-3
D gene: -
V gene: TRBV18
clone size: -
CDR3 protein: CASSPRAASTDTQYF
CDR3 DNA: TGTGCCAGCTCACCACGGGCAGCTAGCACAGATACGCAGTATTTT

J gene: TRBJ2-1
D gene: TRBD1
V gene: TRBV5-4
clone size: -
CDR3 protein: CASSSDPTGVQFF
CDR3 DNA: TGTGCCAGCAGCTCAGATCCGACAGGGGTACAGTTCTTC

J gene: TRBJ2-6
D gene: -
V gene: TRBV19
clone size: -
CDR3 protein: CASSSNRGQLSGANVLTF
CDR3 DNA: TGTGCCAGTAGTAGCAATAGAGGACAGCTCTCTGGGGCCAACGTCCTGACTTTC

J gene: TRBJ2-1
D gene: TRBD2
V gene: TRBV7-2
clone size: -
CDR3 protein: CASSLDLAGATEQFF
CDR3 DNA: TGTGCCAGCAGCTTAGACCTAGCGGGAGCCACTGAGCAGTTCTTC

J gene: TRBJ1-1
D gene: -
V gene: TRBV28
clone size: -
CDR3 protein: CASTRLTEAFF
CDR3 DNA: TGTGCCAGCACGAGGCTAACTGAAGCTTTCTTT

J gene: TRBJ2-3
D gene: TRBD2
V gene: TRBV4-1
clone size: -
CDR3 protein: CASSSRTSGSFSTDTQYF
CDR3 DNA: TGCGCCAGCAGCTCTCGGACTAGCGGGAGCTTTAGCACAGATACGCAGTATTTT

J gene: TRBJ2-5
D gene: -
V gene: TRBV7-8
clone size: -
CDR3 protein: CASSLEYGYQETQYF
CDR3 DNA: TGTGCCAGCAGCTTAGAGTACGGGTACCAAGAGACCCAGTACTTC

J gene: TRBJ2-2
D gene: TRBD1
V gene: TRBV4-3
clone size: few
CDR3 protein: CASSQGPPGTGGLNTGELFF
CDR3 DNA: TGCGCCAGCAGCCAAGGTCCCCCCGGGACAGGGGGCCTAAACACCGGGGAGCTGTTTTTT